This record concerns one T cell receptor (beta chain) sequence. What it recognizes is unknown. The protocol was immunoSEQ multiplex PCR, while the TCRdb copy is restricted to in-frame clones and leaves out a portion. The table has fewer than 35,000 clones, roughly 90% seen once. This entry comes from a study of PD-1 blockade in classical Hodgkin lymphoma. Time point indicated: newly diagnosed, previously untreated cHL patient sample. Starting with thawed PBMCs, CD4+ T cells were purified by magnetic negative selection. The CDR3 covers 13 residues. V was trimmed by 5 bases and J by 5 bases, leaving 12 bases between them. Germline values: CDR1 MNHEY, CDR2 SVGAGI. Study-wide results and caveats: At baseline, newly diagnosed patients reportedly showed less TCR diversity than healthy donors.

The gene calls are TRBV6-5 and TRBJ2-5; D possibly uses TRBD1 or TRBD2 (5 bases each). The sequence derives from a human donor with classical Hodgkin lymphoma. The sample comprised CD4+ T cells from blood. CDR3 DNA sequence: TGTGCCAGCAGTCCCAGGGAGAGGGAGACCCAGTACTTC. It yields the protein CASSPRERETQYF.